This T cell receptor beta chain was recorded in a study of T-cell memory formation after mild COVID-19. Background on the study: There were largely donor-specific TCR clusters. Findings and caveats of the study: Whether day 37 second-wave clones are SARS-CoV-2-specific was not confirmed. Day 15 to 85 contracting clones showed balanced CD4/CD8; later expanders leaned CD4+.

Looked up from germline, CDR1 is SGHTA and CDR2 is FQGNSA. V was clipped by 6 bases and J by 5 bases, with 14 bases between them. CDR3 size: 13 residues. There are a few counts of this clonotype. The antigen is unknown. After 5'RACE with constant-segment primers, TCR alpha and TCR beta cDNA libraries carrying sample barcodes and UMIs were obtained. From the 5' RACE reads, TCRdb called clonotypes with MiXCR, one entry per CDR3 protein. The sample includes 450,000 to 650,000 distinct CDR3 sequences, about 20% of them seen just once. The chain has TRBV7-2 and TRBJ2-7; D may be TRBD1 or TRBD2 (5 bases each). This receptor was obtained from an adult woman who had mild COVID-19 (a few samples of this study predate the infection). Cell type and time point are not known. Sequenced material: PBMCs or a T cell subset sorted from them (not recorded which). For the CDR3, the DNA is TGTGCCAGCAGTCTTCTCCGGGGCCACGAGCAGTACTTC. This encodes CASSLLRGHEQYF.